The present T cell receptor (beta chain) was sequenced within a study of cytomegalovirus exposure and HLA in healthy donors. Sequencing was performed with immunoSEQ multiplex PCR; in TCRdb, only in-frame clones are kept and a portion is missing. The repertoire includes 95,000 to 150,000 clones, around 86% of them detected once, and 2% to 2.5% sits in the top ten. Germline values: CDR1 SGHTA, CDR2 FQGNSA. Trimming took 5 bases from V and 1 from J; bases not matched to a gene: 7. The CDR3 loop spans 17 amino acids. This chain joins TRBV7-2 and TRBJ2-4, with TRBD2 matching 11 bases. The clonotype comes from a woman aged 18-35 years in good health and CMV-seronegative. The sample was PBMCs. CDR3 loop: CASSKPGLADAKNIQYF. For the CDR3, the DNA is TGTGCCAGCAGCAAACCGGGACTAGCGGATGCCAAAAACATTCAGTACTTC.